This T cell receptor (beta chain) was sequenced during a study of T cells in Graves' hyperthyroidism and ophthalmopathy (dated by TCRdb to about 2019). About the investigation overall: Peripheral blood samples were taken at initial diagnosis, before any treatment was given. TCR V-J signatures able to tell the groups apart were searched for in a discovery cohort of 100 or so patients, of whom more than 40 had Graves' ophthalmopathy and more than 55 had stable Graves' hyperthyroidism. Prospective prediction of ophthalmopathy was tested in an independent validation cohort consisting of roughly 20 hyperthyroidism patients and more than 15 patients who later progressed to ophthalmopathy. For training and testing, the 100 or so patients in the discovery cohort were randomly divided in a 7:3 ratio. In addition, the study compared T-cell repertoires in thyroid tissue and in blood from roughly six Graves' hyperthyroidism patients. After sampling, hyperthyroidism patients received methimazole starting at 30 mg daily, and ophthalmopathy patients received high-dose intravenous methylprednisolone. According to the paper, TCR Vbeta CDR3 sequencing was carried out on over 130 peripheral blood samples, which came from fewer than 50 ophthalmopathy, under 80 hyperthyroidism and about 17 progressor patients.

This clonotype was observed a handful of times. No cognate antigen has been identified for it. No clone much larger than this one lies a single base away; base qualities are absent. Here is what the overall study found, with its caveats: In validation, progression to ophthalmopathy was predicted by the model with around 70% sensitivity and 72% to 85% specificity, a median of 6.5 months before onset. A model built on a 13 V-J signature distinguished ophthalmopathy from stable hyperthyroidism, reaching roughly 88% sensitivity and about 81% specificity in cross-validation and 80%/75% in testing. Most expanded thyroid clonotypes (frequency above 0.001) were also found in blood, which suggests that blood repertoires may mirror thyroid immune responses. No statistical method was used to set the sample size in advance, and investigators knew the group allocation.

The CDR3 runs 18 amino acids, cysteine and phenylalanine included. The CDR3 DNA has 54 bases and is translated from base 1. In the germline V gene, CDR1 corresponds to MGHRA and CDR2 to YSYEKL. Trimming takes 5 bases from V and 0 bases from J, and the germline ends sit 21 bases apart. Hyperthyroidism patients were aged 18 to 65 years and newly diagnosed, with disease duration of less than 2 months. The study excluded patients with uncontrolled infections, other autoimmune diseases, pregnancy or lactation. Diagnoses relied on clinical symptoms, serum thyroxine and TRAb, thyroid ultrasound and orbital computed tomography. For progressor patients, blood was drawn at the first diagnosis of hyperthyroidism, before any ophthalmopathy symptoms had appeared. PBMCs were separated from 7.5 to 10 ml of fresh peripheral blood using Ficoll-Paque density gradient centrifugation. Patients classed as progressors first received a Graves' hyperthyroidism diagnosis and then went on to develop ophthalmopathy during follow-up. Total RNA was extracted with Trizol reagent, and quality was checked on an Agilent 2100 Bioanalyzer.

The TCR beta CDR3 regions were amplified from RNA transcripts. The first round of RT-PCR for the TCR CDR3 was performed with the HTBI primer set and the Qiagen OneStep RT-PCR kit. Libraries were constructed in a second round of multiplex PCR, after which size selection and purification were carried out. Libraries were sequenced paired-end with 100 bp reads on an Illumina HiSeq2000. Per the original workflow: SOAPnuke was used to process the raw data, with reads discarded if the reads contained adapters or uncalled bases, had a mean Phred below 15, or lacked an exact constant-primer or identifier match. High-quality paired reads were merged using COPE v1.2.5, and each unique nucleotide sequence was defined as a clonotype. MiTCR v1.1 was used to align the clonotypes against IMGT TRBV, TRBD and TRBJ reference segments. The analysis was restricted to V-J combinations with a frequency above 0.0001, which together covered just over 99% of the repertoires. A TCS score was defined as the ratio of F50 (clonal expansion) to E x V (chaos), with BLOSUM62-based TCRdist applied between CDR3 peptides within each V-J. Welch's t-statistics and random forest reduced just over 500 V-J features to around 14, which were used in a naive Bayes classifier (R e1071). TCRdb ran its own pipeline on the public reads, namely fastp trimming at Q25 and MiXCR clone calling, and kept in-frame beta chains. Rows are unified per CDR3 protein, each entry keeping the most common DNA and genes. V and J calls and clone size were set by TCRdb, not the authors. In this sample the table shows some 300,000 distinct CDR3 sequences, about an eighth of which occur a single time. The leading ten clones occupy around 7.9% of the sample.

The sequence links TRBV4-1 to TRBJ2-3, with a weak D call of TRBD2 (7 bases match). This receptor was obtained from a woman in her 30s with Graves' hyperthyroidism that later progressed to Graves' ophthalmopathy. Sequencing used blood. For the CDR3, the sequence is CASSFRGLAVGSTDTQYF. The DNA sequence is as follows: TGCGCCAGCAGCTTCAGGGGCCTAGCGGTTGGGAGCACAGATACGCAGTATTTT.